This T cell receptor (beta chain) was retrieved from a study of T cells after yellow fever vaccination. The study, taken as a whole, reports: Clonotypes shared by both compartments, CD4 and CD8, made up a small share.

Between the trimmed V and J ends, which lost 3 bases and 3 bases, there was a span of 14 bases. In germline, CDR1 is SQVTM, CDR2 ANQGSEA. The CDR3 is 14 amino acids. This clonotype was counted only a few times. Antigen unknown. TCRdb reanalysed the 5' RACE reads using MiXCR and keeps one entry per CDR3 protein. Of a few hundred thousand distinct CDR3 sequences in the sample, roughly 6.1% were seen once. V usage is TRBV29-1 and J usage is TRBJ1-2, with D tentatively TRBD1 (5 bases). This TCR derives from a man younger than 45 who received the YFV17D yellow fever vaccine. The material sequenced was PBMCs, taken 5 days after the yellow fever booster vaccination. The CDR3 sequence is CSVETLWGDYGYTF. CDR3 bases: TGCAGCGTTGAGACCCTATGGGGCGACTATGGCTACACCTTC.